This T cell receptor beta chain was documented in a study of blood T cell repertoires in COVID-19. The overall study: Researchers got acute and convalescent COVID-19 samples from the United States, Italy and Spain. Sample material is recorded as cDNA or gDNA derived from T cells, B-cell-depleted T cells, or PBMCs.

Trimming took 4 bases from V and 7 from J; bases not matched to a gene: 17. The length of the CDR3 is 19 residues. Germline CDR1 reads MDHEN; CDR2 reads SYDVKM. Original methodology: The authors estimated nucleated cell counts from reference gene primer amplification. Generated by immunoSEQ multiplex PCR, the TCRdb table keeps only in-frame clones and is missing some. V and J calls and clone size are copied from that table; D and trimming were computed from the DNA. The repertoire holds approximately 74,000 clones, around 93% seen once, with around 4.9% in the top ten. V and J are TRBV28 and TRBJ1-4; TRBD1 matches 11 bases. The sample comprised peripheral blood. This clonotype was sampled from an older woman with active COVID-19. The CDR3 loop is CASSSLPTGPGQGVEKLFF. CDR3 DNA: TGTGCCAGCAGTTCCCTTCCCACGGGGCCGGGACAGGGGGTTGAAAAACTGTTTTTT.